The 23 T cell receptor beta chains below come from one sample, sequenced in a study of shared clonotypes between healthy human individuals. Data came from immunoSEQ multiplex PCR; TCRdb stores just in-frame clones and leaves some out. The top ten clones hold 0.52% of a sample with about 1.1 million clones, around 78% of them seen once. The sequencing sample was made of memory CD4+ T cells from PBMCs. Stated subset: CD45RA-negative fraction. The source of these receptors is a man younger than 35 in good health. Some clones in this sample may be carry-over from other donors' samples.

The gene calls are TRBV7-2 and TRBJ2-2; maybe TRBD1 (5 bases). Between the trimmed V and J ends, which lost 3 bases and 7 bases, there was a span of 18 bases. The CDR3 contains 16 residues. Germline V CDR1 and CDR2: SGHTA, FQGNSA. The CDR3 region is CASSFFSTDQGGELFF. The CDR3 DNA reads as TGTGCCAGCAGCTTTTTCTCTACGGACCAGGGCGGGGAGCTGTTTTTT.

The CDR3: CATSRDYYEQYF. In nucleotides, the CDR3 is TGTGCCACCAGCAGAGATTACTACGAGCAGTACTTC. The chain uses TRBV15 and TRBJ2-5; D is unclear. The DNA end is more similar to TRBJ2-7, so the J call may be wrong. CDR1 is LNHNV, CDR2 YYDKDF, per germline (reference sequence). CDR3 length equals 12 residues.

Points on this clone: One base separates it from a far larger clone, so it is likely a read error. This chain links TRBV5-1 with TRBJ2-1; 7 bases map to TRBD1. Germline trimming cut 3 bases from V and 10 bases from J; bases unmatched to any gene: 7. Germline lookup yields CDR1 SGHRS and CDR2 YFSETQ. This CDR3 region has 13 residues. Here the CDR3 DNA reads TGCGCCAGCAGCTGGACAGGCTCCCACGAGCAGTTCTTC. Protein sequence: CASSWTGSHEQFF. The full variable domain, rest sourced from reference TRBV5-1 and TRBJ2-1, is KAGVTQTPRYLIKTRGQQVTLSCSPISGHRSVSWYQQTPGQGLQFLFEYFSETQRNKGNFPGRFSGRQFSNSRSEMNVSTLELGDSALYLCASSWTGSHEQFFGPGTRLTVL.

This chain uses TRBV21-1 with TRBJ2-3; the table calls TRBD2, which could not be checked here. TRBV21-1 is a known pseudogene. This CDR3 region has 15 residues. The CDR3 DNA is TGTGCCAGCAGGAGGAAGCGGGATGAGTTAGATACGCAGTATTTT. Its translation is CASRRKRDELDTQYF.

This sequence joins TRBV7-2 and TRBJ2-5; D remains ambiguous. With 2 bases removed from V and 11 bases from J, the gap between germline ends came to 15 bases. The CDR3 covers 13 residues. Looked up from germline, CDR1 is SGHTA and CDR2 is FQGNSA. CDR3 coding DNA: TGTGCCAGCAGCTTATTGCGGCAGTCAGAGCAGTACTTC. Translation gives CASSLLRQSEQYF.

The chain combines TRBV7-3 with TRBJ2-3, with 9 bases lining up with TRBD2. The length of the CDR3 is 15 residues. Looked up from germline, CDR1 is SGHTA and CDR2 is FQGTGA. V lost 5 bases, J lost 2 bases, and 5 bases stayed unmatched. CDR3 sequence reads: CASSPSGRNTDTQYF. The CDR3 DNA reads as TGTGCCAGCAGCCCCAGCGGGAGGAACACAGATACGCAGTATTTT.

The chain joins TRBV7-6 to TRBJ1-5; D possibly corresponds to TRBD1 (6 bases). The CDR3 has 13 amino acids. Germline V CDR1 and CDR2: SGHVS, FNYEAQ. The V end lost 2 bases, the J end lost 9 bases, and 11 bases lay between the germline ends. CDR3 in DNA: TGTGCCAGCAGCTTAAGGGGGGCAGGGCCCCAGCATTTT. Translated, it gives CASSLRGAGPQHF.

A single count supports this clone. The V and J genes are TRBV5-1 and TRBJ2-7; 15 bases line up with TRBD2. Germline V gene sequence: CDR1 SGHRS, CDR2 YFSETQ. The length of the CDR3 is 18 residues. J lost 4 bases, V lost 1 base, and 9 bases had no gene match. The CDR3 nucleotides read TGCGCCAGCAGCTTGCGCGACTGGACTAGCGGGAGGGGGTACGAGCAGTACTTC. It yields the protein CASSLRDWTSGRGYEQYF.

The chain is built from TRBV19 and TRBJ2-3; a possible D gene is TRBD2 (6 bases). V lost 3 bases to trimming and J lost 3 bases, with 7 bases between them. Germline V gene sequence: CDR1 LNHDA, CDR2 SQIVND (reference sequence). This CDR3 spans 13 amino acids. DNA for the CDR3: TGTGCCAGTAGTATGAGCGGGACAGATACGCAGTATTTT. This codes for CASSMSGTDTQYF.

V usage is TRBV4-2 and J usage is TRBJ2-1, with D maybe TRBD2 (6 bases). The V end lost 0 bases, the J end lost 5 bases, and 14 bases lay between the germline ends. Germline values: CDR1 LGHNA, CDR2 YNFKEQ. The CDR3 totals 16 residues. The CDR3 protein is CASSQDRLGNHNEQFF. The CDR3 nucleotides read TGTGCCAGCAGCCAAGATAGACTAGGGAACCACAATGAGCAGTTCTTC.

The chain has TRBV7-8 and TRBJ1-3; no definite D call. Germline CDR1 and CDR2: SGHVS and FQNEAQ. The CDR3 has 13 amino acids. Trimming took off 5 bases at V and 2 bases at J, with 7 bases between the two ends. CDR3 amino acids: CASSPRPGNTIYF. In DNA, the CDR3 is TGTGCCAGCAGCCCCCGCCCTGGAAACACCATATATTTT.

J is TRBJ1-4 and V is TRBV4-1; D remains unclear. This CDR3 spans 18 amino acids. Germline CDR1 MGHRA, CDR2 YSYEKL. The V end was cut by 0 bases, the J end by 0 bases, with 14 bases between. CDR3 in amino acids: CASSQDRRQSATNEKLFF. Written as DNA, the CDR3 is TGCGCCAGCAGCCAAGATCGCCGACAAAGTGCAACTAATGAAAAACTGTTTTTT.

The chain recombines TRBV9 with TRBJ2-1; 8 bases map to TRBD2. Looked up from germline, CDR1 is SGDLS and CDR2 is YYNGEE. This CDR3 contains 15 residues. Trimming cost V 3 bases and J 3 bases; bases outside gene matches: 5. The CDR3 loop reads CASSASSGFYNEQFF. Here the CDR3 DNA reads TGTGCCAGCAGCGCCTCTAGCGGGTTCTACAATGAGCAGTTCTTC.

This chain connects TRBV28 to TRBJ2-2; D gene uncertain. CDR3 length: 16 amino acids. V was trimmed by 7 bases and J by 0 bases, leaving 15 bases between them. Germline lookup yields CDR1 MDHEN and CDR2 SYDVKM. CDR3 region: CASTAPQASNTGELFF. The CDR3 DNA is TGTGCCAGCACGGCCCCCCAGGCCTCGAACACCGGGGAGCTGTTTTTT.

The V and J genes are TRBV5-8 and TRBJ2-4, with 9 bases aligning to TRBD1. V was clipped by 4 bases and J by 1 base; unmatched bases: 12. CDR1 is SGHTS, CDR2 YDEGEE, per germline. This CDR3 spans 18 amino acids. CDR3 loop: CASSPLDRGALAKNIQYF. The CDR3 DNA is TGTGCCAGCAGCCCCCTGGACAGGGGTGCATTGGCCAAAAACATTCAGTACTTC.

CDR3 region: CASSSLVSEQYF. CDR3 in DNA: TGTGCCAGCAGCTCCCTAGTATCCGAGCAGTACTTC. The rearrangement joins TRBV7-3 to TRBJ2-7; the D is unclear. V dropped 4 bases and J dropped 6 bases, with 10 bases sitting between them. CDR1 and CDR2 (germline): SGHTA, FQGTGA. The CDR3 runs to 12 residues.

Concerning this clone itself: The junction shows a germline mismatch at one end, possibly a read error. The V and J genes are TRBV30 and TRBJ2-5; TRBD1 matches at 9 bases. Germline CDR1 is GTSNPN and CDR2 is SVGIG (reference sequence). This CDR3 contains 14 residues. CDR3 sequence: CAWSITGGQQTQYF. The DNA for the CDR3 is TGTGCCTGGAGTATCACAGGGGGCCAACAGACCCAGTACTTC.

V gene TRBV7-2 combines with J gene TRBJ2-2; 7 bases line up with TRBD1. The V gene's germline CDR1 is SGHTA and CDR2 FQGNSA. This CDR3 comprises 17 residues. The V gene end was trimmed by 1 base and the J gene end by 4 bases; junction bases not matched to a gene: 9. Here the CDR3 reads CASSLVGATGSTGELFF. CDR3 in DNA: TGTGCCAGCAGCTTAGTAGGCGCGACAGGGAGCACCGGGGAGCTGTTTTTT. Using reference TRBV7-2 and TRBJ2-2 for the parts outside the CDR3, the full variable domain is GAGVSQSPSNKVTEKGKDVELRCDPISGHTALYWYRQSLGQGLEFLIYFQGNSAPDKSGLPSDRFSAERTGGSVSTLTIQRTQQEDSAVYLCASSLVGATGSTGELFFGEGSRLTVL.

The CDR3 sequence is CASSVAAGDAYNEQFF. CDR3 nucleotides: TGTGCCAGCAGCGTAGCGGCGGGAGACGCCTACAATGAGCAGTTCTTC. The V call is TRBV9, the J call TRBJ2-1, with TRBD2 matching 7 bases. In germline, CDR1 is SGDLS, CDR2 YYNGEE. V was clipped by 0 bases and J by 2 bases; unmatched bases: 5. The CDR3 is made up of 16 amino acids.

This clone showed up just once. CDR3 loop: CAWRDPGLAGETQYF. The CDR3 DNA sequence: TGTGCCTGGAGGGACCCGGGACTAGCTGGTGAGACCCAGTACTTC. The gene calls are TRBV30 and TRBJ2-5; 9 positions agree with TRBD2. V shed 3 bases, J shed 5 bases, and the junction held 10 bases outside the gene matches. This CDR3 is built from 15 residues. Germline CDR1 is GTSNPN and CDR2 is SVGIG (reference sequence). Variable domain in full (rest from reference TRBV30 and TRBJ2-5): SQTIHQWPATLVQPVGSPLSLECTVEGTSNPNLYWYRQAAGRGLQLLFYSVGIGQISSEVPQNLSASRPQDRQFILSSKKLLLSDSGFYLCAWRDPGLAGETQYFGPGTRLLVL.

This sequence joins TRBV5-8 and TRBJ2-2, with a weak D call TRBD2 (5 bases). Germline CDR1 is SGHTS and CDR2 is YDEGEE. This CDR3 spans 15 amino acids. The ends were cut back, 2 bases at V and 4 bases at J, with 12 bases in the middle. The CDR3 reads CASSFSGSSTGELFF. For the CDR3, the DNA is TGTGCCAGCAGCTTCTCGGGGTCGAGCACCGGGGAGCTGTTTTTT. Full variable domain (outside the CDR3, taken from reference TRBV5-8 and TRBJ2-2): EAGVTQSPTHLIKTRGQQATLRCSPISGHTSVYWYQQALGLGLQFLLWYDEGEERNRGNFPPRFSGRQFPNYSSELNVNALELEDSALYLCASSFSGSSTGELFFGEGSRLTVL.

This clone was counted a single time. The V gene is TRBV29-1, the J gene TRBJ2-5; no reliable D call. V was cut by 4 bases and J by 5 bases, with 11 bases left in between. Germline V gene sequence: CDR1 SQVTM, CDR2 ANQGSEA. The CDR3 sequence is 12 residues long. For the CDR3, the DNA is TGCAGCGTTGTGCAAGGAGAGGAGACCCAGTACTTC. Translation: CSVVQGEETQYF.

This clone showed up just a few times. This chain uses TRBV7-8 with TRBJ2-1; D is tentatively TRBD1 or TRBD2 (5 bases each). This CDR3 is built from 15 residues. Trimming left V 1 base short and J 4 bases short, with 11 bases between. CDR1 SGHVS and CDR2 FQNEAQ come from the germline V gene. CDR3 sequence reads: CASSLEGEIYNEQFF. As DNA, the CDR3 is TGTGCCAGCAGCTTAGAAGGGGAGATATACAATGAGCAGTTCTTC.